This T cell receptor beta chain emerged from a study of identical twins (dated by TCRdb to 2015 to 2016). For the wider study: TCR alpha and beta repertoires from monozygotic twins, unrelated adults of various ages and cord blood were deep-sequenced to test whether fetal clonotypes persist. Replicate twin experiments were performed at different times using different library preparation protocols to rule out contamination. Here is what the overall study found, with its caveats: In monozygotic twins, out-of-frame TCR alpha sharing was systematically underestimated by recombination models, although the models agreed with sharing between unrelated individuals. Excess twin sharing in beta out-of-frame sequences was weaker because fewer shared sequences lowered the signal-to-noise ratio. Invariant T cells such as MAIT and iNKT could partly confound zero-insertion analyses, though diverse VJ usage argued against this for most clonotypes. Because the same donors could not be followed over many years, the conclusions depended on cross-sectional statistical analysis. Fewer insertions were carried by abundant cord blood beta clonotypes; a weaker similar trend was observed in young adult naive repertoires, while no such trend was observed in memory repertoires. Compared with coincidental sharing between unrelated individuals, an excess of low generation-probability sequences was observed among out-of-frame TCR alpha sequences shared between twins.

Libraries were made using 5' RACE. Instrument used: Illumina HiSeq 2000. Template switching introduced a universal primer binding site; the final cDNA contained a unique molecular identifier, enabling accurate counting of TCR cDNA molecules. First-strand cDNA for TCR alpha and beta chains was synthesized from specific primers in the conserved constant-segment region. Each cDNA library was double barcoded, with a SMART-Mk sample barcode plus Illumina barcodes, to control for contamination. TruSeq adapter sequences, together with Illumina sample barcodes, were added in two successive PCR steps. The TCR alpha and beta cDNA libraries were sequenced on the Illumina HiSeq platform using custom primers. The authors' pipeline ran thus. Unique molecular identifiers were extracted from raw reads with MiGEC, and CDR3 positions were determined with MiXCR. Recombination models were inferred per individual with the repgenHMM and IGoR tools using an EM algorithm. Shared clonotypes were analyzed with the tcR package in R, and sharing was normalized by the product of cloneset sizes. Out-of-frame nonproductive sequences were analyzed to study raw recombination free of thymic and clonal selection effects. TCRdb reworked the public reads: Q25 trimming with fastp, MiXCR clone assembly, productive beta chains retained. When rows share a CDR3 protein, they turn into one entry using the most common DNA and genes. TCRdb, not the authors, supplied the V and J calls. The sample table holds hundreds of thousands of distinct CDR3 sequences, of which over 12% were seen once. About 9% of the sample rests with the top ten.

Per the germline V gene (reference sequence), SEHNR is the CDR1 and FQNEAQ is the CDR2. From the cysteine up to the phenylalanine, the CDR3 has a length of 13 residues. The DNA shown is the 39-base CDR3, in frame from base 1. The V and J ends are trimmed by 6 bases and 3 bases, leaving 11 bases between them. This clonotype was recorded at least ten times. This receptor's antigen is unknown. The sample holds no much larger clone one base away, and base qualities are not on file. Only healthy Caucasian donors were included. Using Miltenyi CD45RO+ enrichment and human naive T-cell isolation kits, memory (CD45RO+) and naive T cells were isolated from PBMC.

The TCR sequence derives from a woman aged 18-29 years in good health. The V and J genes are TRBV7-9 and TRBJ1-1; no D gene is confidently identified. The specimen was memory (CD45RO+) T cells sorted from blood. This specimen's cell subset or site label, interpreted: CD45RO+ enriched T cells. The nucleotide sequence is given as TGTGCCAGCAGTCCCCGTTCGGACACTGAAGCTTTCTTT. This codes for CASSPRSDTEAFF.